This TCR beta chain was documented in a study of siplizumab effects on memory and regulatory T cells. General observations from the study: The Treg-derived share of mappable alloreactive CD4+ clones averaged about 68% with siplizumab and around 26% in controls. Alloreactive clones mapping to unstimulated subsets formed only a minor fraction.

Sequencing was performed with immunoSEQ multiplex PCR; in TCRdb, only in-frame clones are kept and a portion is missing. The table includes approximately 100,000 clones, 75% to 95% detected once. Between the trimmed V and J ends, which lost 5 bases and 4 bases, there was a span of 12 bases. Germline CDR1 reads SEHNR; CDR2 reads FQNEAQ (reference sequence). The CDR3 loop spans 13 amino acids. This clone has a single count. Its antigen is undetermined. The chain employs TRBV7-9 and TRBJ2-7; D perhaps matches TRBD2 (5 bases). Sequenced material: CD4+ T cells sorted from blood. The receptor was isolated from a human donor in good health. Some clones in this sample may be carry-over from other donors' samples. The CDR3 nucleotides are TGTGCCAGCAGCCGGGATTCCCGGTACGAGCAGTACTTC. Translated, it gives CASSRDSRYEQYF. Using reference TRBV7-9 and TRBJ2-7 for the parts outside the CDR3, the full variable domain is DTGVSQNPRHKITKRGQNVTFRCDPISEHNRLYWYRQTLGQGPEFLTYFQNEAQLEKSRLLSDRFSAERPKGSFSTLEIQRTEQGDSAMYLCASSRDSRYEQYFGPGTRLTVT.